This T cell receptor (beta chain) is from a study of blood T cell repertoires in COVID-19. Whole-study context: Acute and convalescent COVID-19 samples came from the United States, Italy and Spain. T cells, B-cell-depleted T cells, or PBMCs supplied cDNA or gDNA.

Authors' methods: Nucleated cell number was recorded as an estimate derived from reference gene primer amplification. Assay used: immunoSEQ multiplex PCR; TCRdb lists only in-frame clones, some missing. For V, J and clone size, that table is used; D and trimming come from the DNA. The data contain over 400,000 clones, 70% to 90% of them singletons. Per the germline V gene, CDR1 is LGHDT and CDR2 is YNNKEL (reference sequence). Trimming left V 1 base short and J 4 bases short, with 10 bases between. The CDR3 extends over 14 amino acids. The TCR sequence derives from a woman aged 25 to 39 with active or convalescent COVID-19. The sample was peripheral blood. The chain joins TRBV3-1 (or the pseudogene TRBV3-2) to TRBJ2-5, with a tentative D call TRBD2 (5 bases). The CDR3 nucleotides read TGTGCCAGCAGCCAAGGAGGGCGCGGAGAGACCCAGTACTTC. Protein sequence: CASSQGGRGETQYF.